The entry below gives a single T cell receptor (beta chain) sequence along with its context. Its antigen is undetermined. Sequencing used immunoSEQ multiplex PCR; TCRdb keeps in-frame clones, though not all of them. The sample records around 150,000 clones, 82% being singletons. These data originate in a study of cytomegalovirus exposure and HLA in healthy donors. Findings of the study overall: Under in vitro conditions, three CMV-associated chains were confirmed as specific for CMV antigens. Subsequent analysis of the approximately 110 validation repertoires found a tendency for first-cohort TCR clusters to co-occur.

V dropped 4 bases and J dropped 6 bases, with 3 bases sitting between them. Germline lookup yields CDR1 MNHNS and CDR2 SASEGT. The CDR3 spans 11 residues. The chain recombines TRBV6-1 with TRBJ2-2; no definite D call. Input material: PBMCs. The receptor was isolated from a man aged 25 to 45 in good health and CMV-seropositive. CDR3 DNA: TGTGCCAGCAGTGTAGCCGGGGAGCTGTTTTTT. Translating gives CASSVAGELFF.